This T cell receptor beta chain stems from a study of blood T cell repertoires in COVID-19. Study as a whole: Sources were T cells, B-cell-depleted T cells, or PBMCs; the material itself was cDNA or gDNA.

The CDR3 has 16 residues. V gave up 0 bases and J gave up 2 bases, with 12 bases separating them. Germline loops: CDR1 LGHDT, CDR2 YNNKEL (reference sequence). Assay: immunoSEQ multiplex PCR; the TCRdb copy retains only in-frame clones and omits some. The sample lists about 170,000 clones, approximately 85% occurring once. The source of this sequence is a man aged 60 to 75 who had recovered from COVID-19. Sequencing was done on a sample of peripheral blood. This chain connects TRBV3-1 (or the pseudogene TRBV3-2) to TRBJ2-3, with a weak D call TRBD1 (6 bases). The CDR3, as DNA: TGTGCCAGCAGCCAAGATTCGAGGGGACACACAGATACGCAGTATTTT. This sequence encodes CASSQDSRGHTDTQYF.